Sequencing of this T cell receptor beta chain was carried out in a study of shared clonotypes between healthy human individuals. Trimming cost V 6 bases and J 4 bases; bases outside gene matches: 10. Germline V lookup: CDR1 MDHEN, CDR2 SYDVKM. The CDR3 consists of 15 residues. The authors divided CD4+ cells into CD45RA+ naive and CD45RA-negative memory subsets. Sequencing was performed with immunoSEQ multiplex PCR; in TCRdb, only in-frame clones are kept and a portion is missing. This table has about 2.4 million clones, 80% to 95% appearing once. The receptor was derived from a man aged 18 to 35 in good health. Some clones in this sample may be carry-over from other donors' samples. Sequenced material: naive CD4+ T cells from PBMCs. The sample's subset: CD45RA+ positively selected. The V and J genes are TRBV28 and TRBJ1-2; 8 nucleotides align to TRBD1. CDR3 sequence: CASSPFGQGVYGYTF. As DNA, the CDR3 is TGTGCCAGCAGCCCCTTCGGACAGGGCGTCTATGGCTACACCTTC.